The clone carrying this TCR beta chain has only a few counts. Its specificity is unknown. These data are taken from a study of T cells after yellow fever vaccination. Study-wide points: Booster samples showed a return of most primary-vaccination clones (around 95% CD4, about 88% CD8). Clonotypes shared by both compartments, CD4 and CD8, made up a small share. FACS-sorted repertoires could harbor abundant contaminating bulk-population clonotypes.

The CDR3 totals 15 residues. Trimming stripped 0 bases from V and 2 bases from J, with 12 bases between. Germline V gene sequence: CDR1 SGDLS, CDR2 YYNGEE. TCRdb redid the calling of the 5' RACE reads with MiXCR, one entry per CDR3 protein. The table lists about 330,000 distinct CDR3 sequences, around 6.8% of them singletons. This receptor was obtained from a young man who received the YFV17D yellow fever vaccine. V gene TRBV9 combines with J gene TRBJ2-7, with no clear D. The source material was PBMCs, sampled about 49 days after the first yellow fever vaccination. The CDR3 spells CASSVDDQYPYEQYF. The CDR3 coding sequence is TGTGCCAGCAGCGTAGATGACCAGTACCCCTACGAGCAGTACTTC.